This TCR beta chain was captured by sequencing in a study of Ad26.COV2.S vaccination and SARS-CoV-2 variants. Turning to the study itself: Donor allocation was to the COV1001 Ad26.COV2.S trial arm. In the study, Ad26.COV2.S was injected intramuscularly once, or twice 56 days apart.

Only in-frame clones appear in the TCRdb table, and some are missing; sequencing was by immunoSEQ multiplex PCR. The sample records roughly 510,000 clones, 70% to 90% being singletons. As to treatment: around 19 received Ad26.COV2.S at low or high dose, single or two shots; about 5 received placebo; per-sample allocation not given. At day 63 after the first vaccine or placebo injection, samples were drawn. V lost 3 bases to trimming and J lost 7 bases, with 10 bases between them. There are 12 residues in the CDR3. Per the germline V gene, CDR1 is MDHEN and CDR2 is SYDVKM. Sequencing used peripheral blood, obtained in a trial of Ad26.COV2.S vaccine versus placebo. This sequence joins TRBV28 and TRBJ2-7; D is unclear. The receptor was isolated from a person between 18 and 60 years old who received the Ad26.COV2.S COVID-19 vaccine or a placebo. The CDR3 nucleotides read TGTGCCAGCAGTTTGTTAGCCCGGGAGCAGTACTTC. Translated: CASSLLAREQYF.